This T cell receptor (beta chain) came from a study of radiotherapy plus CTLA-4 blockade in lung cancer. Study results and limitations: It was early blood T cell clone dynamics, with interferon-beta, that reportedly best predicted response.

With respect to this clone: Its antigen remains unknown.

TCRdb keeps only in-frame clones here, not all; method: immunoSEQ multiplex PCR. Of some 110,000 clones in the sample, roughly four fifths are singletons; the top ten hold less than 4%. The sequence came from a human donor with non-small cell lung cancer that progressed on radiotherapy plus ipilimumab. Some clones in this sample may be carry-over from other donors' samples. Specimen: peripheral blood, collected from a patient treated with radiotherapy plus ipilimumab.

CDR3 DNA: TGTGCCAGCAGCTCACAGGGGAGCTCCTACGAGCAGTACTTC. It translates to CASSSQGSSYEQYF. The chain recombines TRBV7-2 with TRBJ2-7; TRBD1 aligns across 7 bases. V shed 4 bases and J 0 bases; nucleotides not matched to a gene: 3. The CDR3 consists of 14 residues. CDR1 is SGHTA and CDR2 is FQGNSA in the germline V gene.